This T cell receptor beta chain appears in the sequencing data of a study of identifying expanded T cells in peripheral blood. Regarding the study as a whole: Over around two and four weeks, about 17 and 20 clones changed, versus around 1.3 between replicates. Across healthy donors, higher total template counts meant significantly greater approximately two-week count variance.

No infections or other immune events were documented during collection. Measured with immunoSEQ multiplex PCR; TCRdb has only the in-frame clones, and not every one. The profile shows 85,000 to 120,000 clones, approximately 89% of them singletons. CDR3 length: 17 residues. CDR1 is KGHSH and CDR2 is LQKENI in the germline V gene. Trimming removed 3 bases from V and 5 bases from J; junction bases left unmatched: 10. Concerning this clone: Its antigen is unidentified.

This chain links TRBV18 with TRBJ2-1, with TRBD2 matching 10 bases. The sequence was obtained from a person aged 18 to 75 in good health. The sample comprised blood. Here the CDR3 reads CASSPNGLAVVNNEQFF. CDR3 DNA sequence: TGTGCCAGCTCACCGAATGGACTAGCGGTAGTTAACAATGAGCAGTTCTTC. The variable domain in full, with the rest retrieved from reference TRBV18 and TRBJ2-1, is NAGVMQNPRHLVRRRGQEARLRCSPMKGHSHVYWYRQLPEEGLKFMVYLQKENIIDESGMPKERFSAEFPKEGPSILRIQQVVRGDSAAYFCASSPNGLAVVNNEQFFGPGTRLTVL.